The 22 T cell receptor beta chains below were found in one sample sequenced in a study of post-analysis software for immune sequencing data. No antigen has been identified for these receptors. Study conclusions and caveats: Five TRBV segments were more frequent in patients than controls; TRBV5-6, TRBV5-1 and TRBV20-1 belonged to this group.

Included in the TCR beta cDNA libraries were unique molecular identifiers. TCRdb passed the PCR reads through MiXCR, listing each CDR3 protein once. The sample has roughly 410,000 distinct CDR3 sequences, roughly 30% seen once. Source material: blood. Receptors originate from a girl aged 5 to 17 with multiple sclerosis.

This rearrangement joins TRBV6-5 to TRBJ2-1, with 14 bases identical to TRBD2. Unmatched junction bases numbered 2, after V lost 4 bases and J lost 3 bases. Germline CDR1 is MNHEY and CDR2 is SVGAGI. This CDR3 comprises 16 residues. The CDR3: CASSWTSGGSYNEQFF. CDR3 nucleotide sequence: TGTGCCAGCAGTTGGACTAGCGGGGGGAGCTACAATGAGCAGTTCTTC.

The genes are TRBV6-1 and TRBJ1-1, with TRBD1 as a possible D gene (6 bases). The CDR3 is 14 residues long. The V gene's germline CDR1 is MNHNS and CDR2 SASEGT. V lost 3 bases and J 2 bases, leaving 10 bases between the germline ends. CDR3: CASSDRGKNTEAFF. The CDR3, as DNA: TGTGCCAGCAGTGACAGGGGCAAAAACACTGAAGCTTTCTTT.

The rearrangement uses TRBV20-1 and TRBJ2-3; weak D call: TRBD2 (6 bases). Trimming removed 5 bases from V and 1 base from J, with 19 bases in between. The length of the CDR3 is 16 residues. In germline, CDR1 is DFQATT, CDR2 SNEGSKA (reference sequence). The CDR3 region has the DNA TGCAGTGCTGGAGGGACCGCGAAATTTGGCACAGATACGCAGTATTTT. Encoded protein: CSAGGTAKFGTDTQYF.

As regards this clonotype: Germline and junction disagree at one end, which may indicate a read error. The rearrangement links TRBV20-1 to TRBJ2-7; 8 positions match TRBD2. CDR1 is DFQATT, CDR2 SNEGSKA, per germline (reference sequence). The CDR3 loop spans 15 amino acids. The CDR3 DNA is TGCAGTGCTAGCGGAAGCGGGGGAGGCTCCTACGAGCGGTACTTC. It is translated as CSASGSGGGSYERYF.

The V call is TRBV27, the J call TRBJ1-5, with 8 bases identical to TRBD1. Germline values: CDR1 MNHEY, CDR2 SMNVEV (reference sequence). Trimming cost V 5 bases and J 1 base; bases outside gene matches: 13. This CDR3 is built from 18 residues. CDR3: CASSPGQGRRSSNQPQHF. The CDR3 nucleotides are TGTGCCAGCAGTCCCGGACAGGGTAGACGATCGAGCAATCAGCCCCAGCATTTT.

The rearrangement links TRBV4-1 to TRBJ2-7; the match to TRBD2 covers 7 bases. Germline CDR1 is MGHRA and CDR2 is YSYEKL. The CDR3 covers 16 residues. The trim removed 4 bases at V and 1 base at J, leaving 10 bases unmatched. This CDR3 is CASSLLWGGGSYEQYF. The CDR3 coding sequence is TGCGCCAGCAGCCTACTCTGGGGCGGGGGATCCTACGAGCAGTACTTC.

The chain links TRBV18 to TRBJ2-7, with D possibly being TRBD2 (5 bases). The CDR3 totals 14 residues. Germline V gene data show CDR1 as KGHSH and CDR2 as LQKENI. The V end was cut by 3 bases, the J end by 7 bases, with 16 bases between. CDR3 sequence: CASSPRGSNSEQYF. The CDR3 nucleotides read TGTGCCAGCTCACCCCGGGGTTCCAATAGTGAGCAGTACTTC.

The chain carries TRBV4-2 and TRBJ1-6, with D possibly being TRBD1 (5 bases). The length of the CDR3 is 16 residues. Germline loops: CDR1 LGHNA, CDR2 YNFKEQ. The V gene lost 0 bases and the J gene lost 7 bases, with 13 bases spanning the gap. The CDR3 DNA sequence: TGTGCCAGCAGCCAAGATTCGGCCAGGGCGAATTCACCCCTCCACTTT. Translation: CASSQDSARANSPLHF.

This clonotype is a singleton in its sample. The germline gene is not matched at one end of the junction; a read error may be the cause. V is TRBV7-9 and J is TRBJ2-1, with D possibly matching TRBD2 (6 bases). The CDR3 runs to 15 residues. The germline CDR1 and CDR2 sequences are SEHNR and FQNEAQ (reference sequence). CDR3 in amino acids: CASSPSASSCNEQFF. CDR3 nucleotide sequence: TGTGCCAGCAGCCCTAGCGCTAGCTCCTGCAATGAGCAGTTCTTC.

This clonotype was detected only a few times. The chain combines TRBV18 with TRBJ2-7; D is possibly TRBD1 (5 bases). The CDR3 consists of 14 residues. Per germline, CDR1 KGHSH and CDR2 LQKENI. V was clipped by 6 bases and J by 1 base, with 13 bases between them. The CDR3 reads CASSRLGQSYEQYF. The CDR3 region has the DNA TGTGCCAGCTCCCGCCTGGGGCAGTCCTACGAGCAGTACTTC.

This clonotype came up many times. The rearrangement uses TRBV4-3 and TRBJ2-1; 10 nucleotides match TRBD1. Germline V CDR1 and CDR2: LGHNA, YSLEER. The CDR3 has 14 residues. The ends lost 4 bases at V and 7 bases at J; junction bases unmatched: 4. The CDR3 reads CASSLTGGRNEQFF. CDR3 nucleotide sequence: TGCGCCAGCAGCCTGACAGGGGGCCGGAATGAGCAGTTCTTC.

This clonotype has just a few counts. The CDR3 sequence is CASSLEDLLGKNIQYF. In DNA, the CDR3 is TGTGCCAGCAGCTTAGAAGATCTGCTAGGCAAAAACATTCAGTACTTC. The genes are TRBV7-2 and TRBJ2-4; D remains unclear. The CDR3 loop spans 16 amino acids. The V end lost 1 base, the J end lost 3 bases, and 13 bases lay between the germline ends. Germline V gene data show CDR1 as SGHTA and CDR2 as FQGNSA.

The gene calls are TRBV7-9 and TRBJ2-7; 7 nucleotides agree with TRBD1. Losses at the gene ends were 1 base for V and 2 bases for J; bases not matched to a gene: 2. Germline CDR1 is SEHNR and CDR2 is FQNEAQ (reference sequence). The CDR3 covers 14 residues. In nucleotides, the CDR3 is TGTGCCAGCAGCTTAGGGGACAGTCCCTACGAGCAGTACTTC. As protein: CASSLGDSPYEQYF.

The V call is TRBV20-1, the J call TRBJ2-3, with unresolved D. The CDR3 runs to 14 residues. Between the trimmed V and J ends, which lost 7 bases and 2 bases, there was a span of 16 bases. CDR1 is DFQATT, CDR2 SNEGSKA, per germline (reference sequence). The CDR3 is CSGFSGTYTDTQYF. DNA of the CDR3: TGCAGTGGTTTTTCCGGAACTTACACAGATACGCAGTATTTT.

Note on this clonotype: At one of its ends the junction is not consistent with the germline gene, which may arise from a read error. The V and J genes are TRBV29-1 and TRBJ2-4; D gene uncertain. Germline CDR1 reads SQVTM; CDR2 reads ANQGSEA. This CDR3 spans 12 amino acids. DNA of the CDR3: TGCGGCGTCCACCCGCCGGGAAACATTCAGTACTTC. As protein: CGVHPPGNIQYF.

The J gene is TRBJ2-1, the V gene TRBV5-4; 7 bases map to TRBD1. Germline CDR1 SGHNT, CDR2 YYREEE (reference sequence). CDR3 size: 14 residues. V lost 0 bases and J lost 5; bases outside the gene matches: 2. CDR3: CASSLATGNNEQFF. The CDR3 DNA reads TGTGCCAGCAGCTTGGCGACAGGGAACAATGAGCAGTTCTTC.

This clonotype was detected a few times. The V gene is TRBV12-3 or TRBV12-4, the J gene TRBJ1-1; TRBD1 matches 9 bases. The CDR3 covers 16 residues. The J segment lost 3 bases and the V segment lost 5 bases, leaving 10 bases of the junction unmatched. The CDR3 bases are TGTGCCAGCAGTCCTCCGGGACAGGGTGTCCACACTGAAGCTTTCTTT. This encodes CASSPPGQGVHTEAFF.

There are a few counts of this clonotype. The chain links TRBV12-3 or TRBV12-4 to TRBJ2-2; D could derive from TRBD1 or TRBD2 (7 bases each). This CDR3 contains 16 residues. The V and J ends lost 1 base and 6 bases respectively, with 15 bases between them. For the CDR3, the DNA is TGTGCCAGCAGTTTAGATCCAGGGGGGGTAGCCGGGGAGCTGTTTTTT. Protein sequence: CASSLDPGGVAGELFF.

This clonotype was seen at least ten times. The rearrangement links TRBV12-3 or TRBV12-4 to TRBJ2-1; the D gene is possibly TRBD2 (5 bases). Deletions cut 6 bases from V and 8 bases from J, with 17 bases between. The CDR3 covers 14 residues. The DNA of the CDR3 is TGTGCCAGCAGACTGACCTCGGGGTGGGATGAGCAGTTCTTC. Translated, it gives CASRLTSGWDEQFF.

A few counts support this clonotype. V gene TRBV9 combines with J gene TRBJ2-3; no definite D call. The ends were cut back, 4 bases at V and 2 bases at J, with 20 bases in the middle. Germline-derived CDR1 and CDR2 are SGDLS and YYNGEE. This CDR3 has 17 amino acids. CDR3 region: CASSPRRAPGPTDTQYF. The CDR3 coding sequence is TGTGCCAGCAGCCCGCGGCGTGCCCCTGGACCCACAGATACGCAGTATTTT.

Details on this clonotype: One junction end does not reproduce the germline sequence, and a read error may be involved. The chain employs TRBV9 and TRBJ2-3; unclear D gene. This CDR3 region has 14 residues. Germline V gene lookup returns CDR1 SGDLS and CDR2 YYNGEE. DNA for the CDR3: TGTGTCAGCAGCGTCGGCCAGCTCACAGATACGCAGTATTTT. Its translation is CVSSVGQLTDTQYF.

The rearrangement uses TRBV5-1 and TRBJ1-1; D may be TRBD1 (5 bases). Between the trimmed V and J ends, which lost 0 bases and 7 bases, there was a span of 7 bases. There are 12 residues in the CDR3. Germline lookup yields CDR1 SGHRS and CDR2 YFSETQ. The CDR3 sequence is CASSLVGVEAFF. In DNA, the CDR3 is TGCGCCAGCAGCTTGGTAGGGGTTGAAGCTTTCTTT.